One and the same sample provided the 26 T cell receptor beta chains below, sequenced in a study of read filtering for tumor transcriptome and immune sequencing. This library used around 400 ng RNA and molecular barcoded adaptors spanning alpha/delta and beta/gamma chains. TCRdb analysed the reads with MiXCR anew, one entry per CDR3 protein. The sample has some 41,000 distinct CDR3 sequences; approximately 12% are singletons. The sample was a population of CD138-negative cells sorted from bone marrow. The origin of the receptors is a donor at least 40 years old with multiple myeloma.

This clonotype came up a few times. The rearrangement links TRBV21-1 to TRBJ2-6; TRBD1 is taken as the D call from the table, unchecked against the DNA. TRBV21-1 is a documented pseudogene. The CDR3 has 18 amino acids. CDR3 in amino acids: CASSAPGIPRSGANVLTF. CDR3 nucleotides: TGTGCCAGCAGCGCCCCGGGAATTCCACGCTCTGGGGCCAACGTCCTGACTTTC.

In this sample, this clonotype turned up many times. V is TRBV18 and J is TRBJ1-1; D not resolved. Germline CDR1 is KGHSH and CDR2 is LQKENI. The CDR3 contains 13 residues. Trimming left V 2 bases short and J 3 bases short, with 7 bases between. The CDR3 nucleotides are TGTGCCAGCTCACCAGGGATGGACACTGAAGCTTTCTTT. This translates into CASSPGMDTEAFF. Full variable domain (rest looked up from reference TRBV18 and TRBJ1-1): NAGVMQNPRHLVRRRGQEARLRCSPMKGHSHVYWYRQLPEEGLKFMVYLQKENIIDESGMPKERFSAEFPKEGPSILRIQQVVRGDSAAYFCASSPGMDTEAFFGQGTRLTVV.

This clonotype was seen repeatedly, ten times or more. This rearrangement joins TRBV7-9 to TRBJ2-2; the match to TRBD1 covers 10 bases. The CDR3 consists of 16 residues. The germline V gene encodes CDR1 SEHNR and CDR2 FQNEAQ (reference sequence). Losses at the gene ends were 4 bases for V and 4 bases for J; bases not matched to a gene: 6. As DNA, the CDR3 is TGTGCCAGCAGCTCCCGGGACAGGGGTTCCACCGGGGAGCTGTTTTTT. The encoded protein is CASSSRDRGSTGELFF.

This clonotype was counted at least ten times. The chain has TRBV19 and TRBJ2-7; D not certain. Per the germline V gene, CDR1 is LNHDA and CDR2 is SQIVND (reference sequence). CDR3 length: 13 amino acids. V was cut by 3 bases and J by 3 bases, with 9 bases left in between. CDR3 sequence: CASSIRRNYEQYF. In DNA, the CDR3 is TGTGCCAGTAGTATCAGGAGAAACTACGAGCAGTACTTC.

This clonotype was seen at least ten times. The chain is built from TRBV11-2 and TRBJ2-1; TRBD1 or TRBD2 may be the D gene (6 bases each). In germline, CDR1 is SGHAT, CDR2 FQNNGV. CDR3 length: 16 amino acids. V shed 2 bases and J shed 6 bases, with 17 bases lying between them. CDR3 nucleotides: TGTGCCAGCAGCTTACAGGAGGGGATAGGGGGCAATGAGCAGTTCTTC. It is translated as CASSLQEGIGGNEQFF.

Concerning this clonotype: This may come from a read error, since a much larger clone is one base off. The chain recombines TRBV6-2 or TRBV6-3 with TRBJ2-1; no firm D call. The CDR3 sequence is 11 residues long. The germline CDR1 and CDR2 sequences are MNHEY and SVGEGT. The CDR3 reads CASSTVNAQFF. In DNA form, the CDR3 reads TGTGCCAGCAGTACGGTCAATGCGCAGTTCTTC.

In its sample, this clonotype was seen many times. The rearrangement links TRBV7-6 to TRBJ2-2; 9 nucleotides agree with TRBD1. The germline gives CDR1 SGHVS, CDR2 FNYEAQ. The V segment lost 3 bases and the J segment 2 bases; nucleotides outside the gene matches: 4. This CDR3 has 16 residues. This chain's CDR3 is CASSFGTGTNTGELFF. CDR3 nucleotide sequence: TGTGCCAGCAGCTTCGGGACAGGGACTAACACCGGGGAGCTGTTTTTT.

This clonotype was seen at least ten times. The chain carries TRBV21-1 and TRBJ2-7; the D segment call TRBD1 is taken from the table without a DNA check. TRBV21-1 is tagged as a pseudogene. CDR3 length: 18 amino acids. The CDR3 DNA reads TGTGCCAGCAGCAAAGGCCCCGAGAGACGAGTCCTCACCTACGAGCAGTACTTC. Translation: CASSKGPERRVLTYEQYF.

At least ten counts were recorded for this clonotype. The DNA of the CDR3 is TGTGCCAGCAGCCCCATTAAGGGAAAACTGTTTTTT. It yields the protein CASSPIKGKLFF. The genes are TRBV25-1 and TRBJ1-4; D remains unclear. The germline CDR1 and CDR2 sequences are MGHDK and SYGVNS. Trimming removed 6 bases at V and 10 bases at J, with 12 bases between. The CDR3 contains 12 residues. The full variable domain, completed using reference TRBV25-1 and TRBJ1-4, is EADIYQTPRYLVIGTGKKITLECSQTMGHDKMYWYQQDPGMELHLIHYSYGVNSTEKGDLSSESTVSRIRTEHFPLTLESARPSHTSQYLCASSPIKGKLFFGSGTQLSVL.

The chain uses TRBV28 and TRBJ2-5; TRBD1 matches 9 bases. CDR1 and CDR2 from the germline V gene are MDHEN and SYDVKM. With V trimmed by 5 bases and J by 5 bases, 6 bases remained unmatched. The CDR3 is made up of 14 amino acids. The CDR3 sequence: CASSTTGGGETQYF. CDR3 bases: TGTGCCAGCAGTACTACAGGGGGCGGCGAGACCCAGTACTTC.

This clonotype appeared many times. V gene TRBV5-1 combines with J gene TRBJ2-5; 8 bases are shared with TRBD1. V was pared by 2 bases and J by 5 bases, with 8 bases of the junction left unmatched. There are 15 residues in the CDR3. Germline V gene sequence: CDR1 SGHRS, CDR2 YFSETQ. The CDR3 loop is CASSFRQGMKETQYF. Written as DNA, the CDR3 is TGCGCCAGCAGCTTCCGACAGGGGATGAAGGAGACCCAGTACTTC.

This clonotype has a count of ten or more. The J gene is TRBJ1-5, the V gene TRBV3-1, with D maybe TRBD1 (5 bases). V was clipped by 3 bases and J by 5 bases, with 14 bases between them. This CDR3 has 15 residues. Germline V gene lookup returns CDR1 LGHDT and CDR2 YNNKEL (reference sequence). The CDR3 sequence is CASSQAPGADQPQHF. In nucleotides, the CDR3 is TGTGCCAGCAGCCAGGCCCCTGGGGCCGATCAGCCCCAGCATTTT.

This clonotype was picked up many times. The CDR3 region has the DNA TGTGCCAGCAGTTTACCCTCGACGGTTCACCCGCGATCCGATGAGCAGTTCTTC. This codes for CASSLPSTVHPRSDEQFF. V gene TRBV28 combines with J gene TRBJ2-1, with D uncertain. The V end was cut by 2 bases, the J end by 8 bases, with 25 bases between. There are 18 residues in the CDR3. Germline V CDR1 and CDR2: MDHEN, SYDVKM.

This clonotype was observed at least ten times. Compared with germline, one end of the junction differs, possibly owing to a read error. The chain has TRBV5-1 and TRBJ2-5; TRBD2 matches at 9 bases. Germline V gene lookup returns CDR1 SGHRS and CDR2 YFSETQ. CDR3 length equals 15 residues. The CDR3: CAISWGTSREETQYF. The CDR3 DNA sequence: TGCGCCATCAGCTGGGGGACTAGCCGAGAAGAGACCCAGTACTTC.

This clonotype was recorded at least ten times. The CDR3 loop is CASSPVGAEETQYF. The CDR3 nucleotides read TGTGCCAGCAGCCCCGTGGGGGCTGAGGAGACCCAGTACTTC. The chain joins TRBV5-4 to TRBJ2-5, with TRBD1 as a possible D gene (6 bases). V lost 4 bases and J lost 5, with 15 bases in between. CDR1 and CDR2 (germline): SGHNT, YYREEE (reference sequence). The CDR3 has 14 amino acids.

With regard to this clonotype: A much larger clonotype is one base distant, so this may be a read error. As DNA, the CDR3 is TGTGCCAGCAGTGAAGCTATCTTTGGGGGCTACGCCTTC. It yields the protein CASSEAIFGGYAF. The J gene is TRBJ1-2, the V gene TRBV6-1; D perhaps matches TRBD1 (6 bases). This CDR3 region has 13 residues. Germline assignment: CDR1 MNHNS and CDR2 SASEGT.

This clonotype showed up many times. In nucleotides, the CDR3 is TGTGCCAGCAGCGAACGGCCCGGCGGAGAAAAACTGTTTTTT. The encoded protein is CASSERPGGEKLFF. This sequence joins TRBV7-9 and TRBJ1-4; D gene ambiguous. V was trimmed by 5 bases and J by 8 bases, leaving 15 bases between them. The CDR3 runs to 14 residues. CDR1 SEHNR and CDR2 FQNEAQ come from the germline V gene (reference sequence).

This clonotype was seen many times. CDR3 in DNA: TGCAGTGCTAGGCCTCCGGGGGGGCGTAGCACAGATACGCAGTATTTT. Amino acid sequence: CSARPPGGRSTDTQYF. The V call is TRBV20-1, the J call TRBJ2-3; 8 positions agree with TRBD2. Germline V gene data show CDR1 as DFQATT and CDR2 as SNEGSKA (reference sequence). The CDR3 consists of 16 residues. After removal of 3 bases from V and 0 bases from J, the junction contained 8 bases not matched to a gene.

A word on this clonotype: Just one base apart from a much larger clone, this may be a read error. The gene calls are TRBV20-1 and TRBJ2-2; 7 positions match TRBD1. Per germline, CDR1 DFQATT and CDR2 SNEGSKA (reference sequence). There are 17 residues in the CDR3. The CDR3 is CSAGDPRGYGGTGELFF. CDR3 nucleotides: TGCAGTGCTGGAGATCCCAGGGGGTATGGTGGTACCGGGGAGCTGTTTTTT.

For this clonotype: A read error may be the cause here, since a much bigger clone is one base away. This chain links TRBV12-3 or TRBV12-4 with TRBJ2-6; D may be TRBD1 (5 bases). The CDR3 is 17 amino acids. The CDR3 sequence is CASSLRGRRSGANVPTF. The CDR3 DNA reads TGTGCCAGCAGTTTAAGGGGCCGACGCTCTGGGGCCAACGTCCCGACTTTC.

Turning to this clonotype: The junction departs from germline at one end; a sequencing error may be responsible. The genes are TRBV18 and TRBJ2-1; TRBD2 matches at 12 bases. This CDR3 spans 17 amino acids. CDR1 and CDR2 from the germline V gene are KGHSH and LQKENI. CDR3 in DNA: TGTGCCTGCTCACCACCGGCCCTAGCGGGGGGGCACGATGAGCAGTTCTTC. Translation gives CACSPPALAGGHDEQFF.

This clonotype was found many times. The CDR3 reads CASSQASGDSEAFF. The CDR3 DNA follows: TGTGCCAGCAGCCAAGCTTCAGGGGACTCTGAAGCTTTCTTT. V usage is TRBV3-1 and J usage is TRBJ1-1; D is perhaps TRBD1 (6 bases). V dropped 1 base and J dropped 6 bases, with 12 bases sitting between them. This CDR3 has 14 amino acids. Germline CDR1 reads LGHDT; CDR2 reads YNNKEL (reference sequence). Filled out from reference TRBV3-1 and TRBJ1-1, the complete variable domain reads DTAVSQTPKYLVTQMGNDKSIKCEQNLGHDTMYWYKQDSKKFLKIMFSYNNKELIINETVPNRFSPKSPDKAHLNLHINSLELGDSAVYFCASSQASGDSEAFFGQGTRLTVV.

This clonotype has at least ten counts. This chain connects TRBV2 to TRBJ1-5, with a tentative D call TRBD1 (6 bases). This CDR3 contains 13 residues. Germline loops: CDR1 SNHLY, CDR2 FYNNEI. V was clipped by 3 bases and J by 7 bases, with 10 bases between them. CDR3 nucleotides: TGTGCCAGCAGTGACTGGGGGGGCCAGCCCCAGCATTTT. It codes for CASSDWGGQPQHF. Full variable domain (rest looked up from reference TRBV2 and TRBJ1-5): EPEVTQTPSHQVTQMGQEVILRCVPISNHLYFYWYRQILGQKVEFLVSFYNNEISEKSEIFDDQFSVERPDGSNFTLKIRSTKLEDSAMYFCASSDWGGQPQHFGDGTRLSIL.

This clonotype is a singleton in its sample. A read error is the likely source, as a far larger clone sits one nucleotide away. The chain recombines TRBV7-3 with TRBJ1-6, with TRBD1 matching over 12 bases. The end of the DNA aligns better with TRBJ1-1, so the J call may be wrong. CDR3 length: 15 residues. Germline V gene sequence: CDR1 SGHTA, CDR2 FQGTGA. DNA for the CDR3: TGTGCCGGCAGCGGGACAGGGGGCCCCCGGGCTGAAGCTTTCTTT. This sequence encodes CAGSGTGGPRAEAFF.

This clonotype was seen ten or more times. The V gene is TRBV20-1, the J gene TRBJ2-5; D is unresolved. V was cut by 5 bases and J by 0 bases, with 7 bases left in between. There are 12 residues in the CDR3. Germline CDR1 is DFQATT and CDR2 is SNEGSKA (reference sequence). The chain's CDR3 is CSAWKDQETQYF. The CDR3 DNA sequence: TGCAGTGCTTGGAAAGACCAAGAGACCCAGTACTTC.

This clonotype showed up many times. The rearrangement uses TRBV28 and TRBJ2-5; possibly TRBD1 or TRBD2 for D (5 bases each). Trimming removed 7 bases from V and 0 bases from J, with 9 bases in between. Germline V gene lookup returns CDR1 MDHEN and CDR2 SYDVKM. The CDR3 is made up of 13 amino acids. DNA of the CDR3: TGTGCCAGCACACGGGGCCACCAAGAGACCCAGTACTTC. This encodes CASTRGHQETQYF.